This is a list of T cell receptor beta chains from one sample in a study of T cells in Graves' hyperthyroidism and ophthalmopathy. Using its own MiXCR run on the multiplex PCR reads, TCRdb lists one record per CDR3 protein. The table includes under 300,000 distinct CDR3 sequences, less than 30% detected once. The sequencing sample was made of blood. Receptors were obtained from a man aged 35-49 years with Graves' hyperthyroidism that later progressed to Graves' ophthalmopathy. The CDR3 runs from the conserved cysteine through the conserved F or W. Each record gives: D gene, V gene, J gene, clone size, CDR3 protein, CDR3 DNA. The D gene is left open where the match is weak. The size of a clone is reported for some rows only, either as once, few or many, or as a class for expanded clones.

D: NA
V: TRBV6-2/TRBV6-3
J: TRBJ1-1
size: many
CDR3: CASSFSQTNTEAFF
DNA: TGTGCCAGCTCATTCTCTCAGACGAACACTGAAGCTTTCTTT

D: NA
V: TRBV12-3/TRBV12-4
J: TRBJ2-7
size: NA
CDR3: CASSQNDGRPSYYEQYF
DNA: TGTGCCAGCAGCCAAAACGACGGACGTCCTTCGTACTACGAGCAGTACTTC

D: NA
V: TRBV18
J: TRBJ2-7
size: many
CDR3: CASSPDHEQYF
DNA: TGTGCCAGCTCACCCGATCACGAGCAGTACTTC

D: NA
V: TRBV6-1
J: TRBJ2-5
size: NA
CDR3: CASSEGGWRETQYF
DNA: TGTGCCAGCAGTGAAGGAGGGTGGAGAGAGACCCAGTACTTC

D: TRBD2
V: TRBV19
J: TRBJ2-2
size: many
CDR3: CASNGAGGPIGELFF
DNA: TGTGCCAGTAATGGAGCGGGAGGGCCTATCGGGGAGCTGTTTTTT

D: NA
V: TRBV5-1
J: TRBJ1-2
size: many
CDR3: CASSSDPYGYTF
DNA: TGCGCCAGCAGTTCCGACCCATATGGCTACACCTTC

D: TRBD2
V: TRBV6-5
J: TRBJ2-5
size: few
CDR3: CASSYSTSRPWETQYF
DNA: TGTGCCAGCAGTTACTCGACTAGCAGGCCATGGGAGACCCAGTACTTC

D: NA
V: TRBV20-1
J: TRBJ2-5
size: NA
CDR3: CSVSSAPGTQYF
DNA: TGCAGTGTCAGTTCAGCGCCAGGGACCCAGTACTTC

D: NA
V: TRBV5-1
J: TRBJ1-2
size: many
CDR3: CASSDHPGRDGYTF
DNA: TGCGCCAGCAGCGATCACCCAGGGAGGGATGGCTACACCTTC

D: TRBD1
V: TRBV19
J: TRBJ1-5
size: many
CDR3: CASSIRGTGKYQPQHF
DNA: TGTGCCAGTAGTATAAGGGGGACAGGTAAGTATCAGCCCCAGCATTTT

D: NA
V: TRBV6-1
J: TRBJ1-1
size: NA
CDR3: CASSLGRMATEASF
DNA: TGTGCCAGCAGTCTCGGACGGATGGCCACTGAAGCTTCCTTT

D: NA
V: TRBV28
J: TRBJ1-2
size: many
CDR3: CASSAKTGGSYGYTF
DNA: TGTGCCAGCAGTGCTAAGACCGGGGGTTCCTATGGCTACACCTTC

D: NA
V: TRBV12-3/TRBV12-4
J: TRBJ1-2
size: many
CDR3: CASRSSVEGYTF
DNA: TGTGCTAGCAGATCATCCGTGGAGGGCTACACCTTC

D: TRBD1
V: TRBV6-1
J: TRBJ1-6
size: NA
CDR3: CASSEGPTGANSPLHF
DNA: TGTGCCAGCAGTGAGGGACCGACAGGGGCTAATTCACCCCTCCACTTT

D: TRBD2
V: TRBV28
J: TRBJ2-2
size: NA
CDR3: CASSGGGRTGELFF
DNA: TGTGCCAGCAGTGGGGGGGGACGGACCGGGGAGCTGTTTTTT